These 22 T cell receptor beta chains came from one sample sequenced in a study of cytomegalovirus exposure and HLA in healthy donors. The method was immunoSEQ multiplex PCR; TCRdb's version includes in-frame clones alone and lacks a portion of them. The sample lists some 120,000 clones; about 90% were seen once. Material for sequencing was PBMCs. The source is a woman aged 18 to 35 in good health and CMV-seronegative.

The chain combines TRBV5-4 with TRBJ1-1; maybe TRBD1 (5 bases). In germline, CDR1 is SGHNT, CDR2 YYREEE (reference sequence). Trimming left V 0 bases short and J 2 bases short, with 11 bases between. This CDR3 region has 15 residues. In DNA form, the CDR3 reads TGTGCCAGCAGCTTGGGGGGTGGGGCCAACACTGAAGCTTTCTTT. Amino acids: CASSLGGGANTEAFF.

V usage is TRBV28 and J usage is TRBJ1-4; D possibly corresponds to TRBD1 (5 bases). The V and J ends lost 5 bases and 10 bases respectively, with 17 bases between them. CDR1 is MDHEN, CDR2 SYDVKM, per germline. CDR3 length: 14 residues. In DNA form, the CDR3 reads TGTGCCAGCAGTCCCGGGGGGGGTACCGGAAAACTGTTTTTT. Protein: CASSPGGGTGKLFF.

With regard to this clone: The sample contains more than one DNA sequence encoding this CDR3. The rearrangement uses TRBV28 and TRBJ1-2; TRBD1 agrees at 8 bases. Germline values: CDR1 MDHEN, CDR2 SYDVKM. The trim removed 6 bases at V and 0 bases at J, leaving 6 bases unmatched. The CDR3 runs 15 residues. CDR3 sequence (DNA): TGTGCCAGCAGCTTCCCGACAGGGGCTAACTATGGCTACACCTTC. Translation: CASSFPTGANYGYTF.

This sequence joins TRBV7-2 and TRBJ2-1; the match to TRBD1 covers 10 bases. Germline V gives CDR1 SGHTA, CDR2 FQGNSA. CDR3 size: 16 residues. With V trimmed by 5 bases and J by 9 bases, 13 bases remained unmatched. CDR3 region: CASSVSPGQGYGEQFF. The CDR3 nucleotides are TGTGCCAGCAGCGTCAGTCCGGGACAGGGGTACGGTGAGCAGTTCTTC. The full variable domain, with the rest looked up from reference TRBV7-2 and TRBJ2-1, is GAGVSQSPSNKVTEKGKDVELRCDPISGHTALYWYRQSLGQGLEFLIYFQGNSAPDKSGLPSDRFSAERTGGSVSTLTIQRTQQEDSAVYLCASSVSPGQGYGEQFFGPGTRLTVL.

The chain recombines TRBV30 with TRBJ2-3, with D possibly TRBD2 on 5 matching bases. The CDR3 is 12 amino acids. With 8 bases removed from V and 6 bases from J, the gap between germline ends came to 15 bases. In germline, CDR1 is GTSNPN, CDR2 SVGIG (reference sequence). This CDR3 is CATTLAGDTQYF. The CDR3 coding sequence is TGTGCCACCACTCTCGCGGGTGATACGCAGTATTTT.

The V gene is TRBV5-6, the J gene TRBJ2-4, with 8 bases lining up with TRBD1. Germline values: CDR1 SGHDT, CDR2 YYEEEE. The trim removed 4 bases at V and 5 bases at J, leaving 8 bases unmatched. The CDR3 is 15 residues long. CDR3 in amino acids: CASSPLDRDENIQYF. CDR3 nucleotides: TGTGCCAGCAGCCCCTTGGACAGGGACGAAAACATTCAGTACTTC.

The chain is built from TRBV5-6 and TRBJ1-5; D is unresolved. V dropped 4 bases and J dropped 0 bases, with 11 bases sitting between them. The germline V gene has CDR1 SGHDT and CDR2 YYEEEE. This CDR3 comprises 15 residues. The CDR3 DNA is TGTGCCAGCAGCAGTCAGGTTTATAGCAATCAGCCCCAGCATTTT. Its translation: CASSSQVYSNQPQHF.

The J gene is TRBJ2-5, the V gene TRBV5-1, with 7 bases that match TRBD1. Per germline, CDR1 SGHRS and CDR2 YFSETQ. After removal of 2 bases from V and 2 bases from J, the junction contained 3 bases not matched to a gene. The CDR3 is 14 residues long. CDR3 sequence: CASSFGTAQETQYF. The CDR3 bases are TGCGCCAGCAGCTTTGGGACAGCTCAAGAGACCCAGTACTTC.

This chain joins TRBV2 and TRBJ2-1; TRBD2 aligns across 7 bases. This CDR3 is built from 20 residues. Germline CDR1 SNHLY, CDR2 FYNNEI. V shed 4 bases, J shed 3 bases, and the junction held 21 bases outside the gene matches. CDR3: CASSGRGGGSGKSDYNEQFF. CDR3 DNA sequence: TGTGCCAGCAGTGGCCGTGGTGGGGGAAGCGGGAAGTCGGACTACAATGAGCAGTTCTTC. Based on the CDR3 plus reference TRBV2 and TRBJ2-1, the full variable domain is EPEVTQTPSHQVTQMGQEVILRCVPISNHLYFYWYRQILGQKVEFLVSFYNNEISEKSEIFDDQFSVERPDGSNFTLKIRSTKLEDSAMYFCASSGRGGGSGKSDYNEQFFGPGTRLTVL.

The chain joins TRBV27 to TRBJ2-5; D is possibly TRBD1 (6 bases). Germline CDR1 is MNHEY and CDR2 is SMNVEV (reference sequence). This CDR3 is 17 amino acids long. Trimming took 7 bases from V and 2 from J, leaving 23 bases between them. CDR3 DNA: TGTGCCAGCATACTCTTGGGCCCCGGGACACCTCAAGAGACCCAGTACTTC. It translates to CASILLGPGTPQETQYF.

V usage is TRBV7-3 and J usage is TRBJ2-7; 7 bases match TRBD2. The trim removed 0 bases at V and 5 bases at J, leaving 16 bases unmatched. This CDR3 comprises 18 residues. From germline, CDR1 is SGHTA and CDR2 FQGTGA. CDR3 amino acids: CASSLTGSAAGRRNEQYF. The CDR3 DNA reads as TGTGCCAGCAGCTTAACAGGGTCAGCAGCGGGAAGAAGGAACGAGCAGTACTTC. Looking up the rest from reference TRBV7-3 and TRBJ2-7 gives the full variable domain: GAGVSQTPSNKVTEKGKYVELRCDPISGHTALYWYRQSLGQGPEFLIYFQGTGAADDSGLPNDRFFAVRPEGSVSTLKIQRTERGDSAVYLCASSLTGSAAGRRNEQYFGPGTRLTVT.

This chain links TRBV19 with TRBJ1-5, with D tentatively TRBD1 (5 bases). From germline, CDR1 is LNHDA and CDR2 SQIVND (reference sequence). The CDR3 totals 16 residues. The V and J ends lost 4 bases and 2 bases respectively, with 15 bases between them. In DNA, the CDR3 is TGTGCCAGTAGTAGGGTTCCAGGGTCGGGCAATCAGCCCCAGCATTTT. It translates to CASSRVPGSGNQPQHF.

This chain uses TRBV6-5 with TRBJ1-2; D gene ambiguous. Deletions cut 2 bases from V and 6 bases from J, with 13 bases between. Looked up from germline, CDR1 is MNHEY and CDR2 is SVGAGI. The CDR3 has 14 residues. The CDR3 loop reads CASSYLGSGNGYTF. CDR3 nucleotides: TGTGCCAGCAGTTACCTCGGGAGTGGGAATGGCTACACCTTC.

This chain uses TRBV7-8 with TRBJ2-3; TRBD2 matches at 10 bases. Germline trimming cut 2 bases from V and 2 bases from J; bases unmatched to any gene: 4. CDR1 and CDR2 from the germline V gene are SGHVS and FQNEAQ. This CDR3 has 16 amino acids. CDR3 protein: CASSLPSGGNTDTQYF. The DNA for the CDR3 is TGTGCCAGCAGCTTACCTAGCGGGGGAAACACAGATACGCAGTATTTT.

This clone was recorded only once. The V gene is TRBV5-4, the J gene TRBJ2-1, with a weak D call TRBD2 (6 bases). Between the trimmed V and J ends, which lost 2 bases and 9 bases, there was a span of 9 bases. Germline V CDR1 and CDR2: SGHNT, YYREEE (reference sequence). The CDR3 sequence is 12 residues long. This CDR3 is CASSFGGGEQFF. The CDR3 nucleotides are TGTGCCAGCAGCTTTGGGGGAGGTGAGCAGTTCTTC.

J is TRBJ2-7 and V is TRBV4-2; TRBD2 aligns across 8 bases. Per germline, CDR1 LGHNA and CDR2 YNFKEQ. The CDR3 contains 17 residues. Unmatched junction bases numbered 10, after V lost 3 bases and J lost 0 bases. The CDR3 DNA sequence: TGTGCCAGCAGCCACCAAGCGGGAGACAAGGGCTCCTACGAGCAGTACTTC. Its protein is CASSHQAGDKGSYEQYF.

This chain joins TRBV7-2 and TRBJ2-7; perhaps TRBD1 as D (6 bases). The CDR3 loop spans 14 amino acids. Germline CDR1 SGHTA, CDR2 FQGNSA. V was clipped by 4 bases and J by 7 bases, with 17 bases between them. The CDR3 region is CASSSLGHVWEQYF. The DNA of the CDR3 is TGTGCCAGCAGCTCCTTGGGACATGTATGGGAGCAGTACTTC.

J is TRBJ1-1 and V is TRBV27; TRBD1 might be the D (5 bases). This CDR3 region has 14 residues. Germline V gene sequence: CDR1 MNHEY, CDR2 SMNVEV (reference sequence). V was shortened by 0 bases and J by 4 bases, with 9 bases between the two germline ends. CDR3 sequence reads: CASSLSGGVTEAFF. CDR3 in DNA: TGTGCCAGCAGTTTATCGGGAGGGGTCACTGAAGCTTTCTTT.

The chain couples TRBV11-3 to TRBJ1-1; D is unclear. Per germline, CDR1 SGHNT and CDR2 YENEEA. The CDR3 runs to 13 residues. Trimming stripped 6 bases from V and 4 bases from J, with 12 bases between. The CDR3 region has the DNA TGTGCCAGCAGTTCAGATACGGGCACTGAAGCTTTCTTT. This sequence encodes CASSSDTGTEAFF.

Note on this clone: One junction end disagrees with the germline gene, perhaps due to a read error. This sequence joins TRBV7-7 and TRBJ2-2, with a weak D call TRBD2 (5 bases). The CDR3 length is 13 residues. The germline gives CDR1 SSHAT, CDR2 FNYEAQ (reference sequence). CDR3 nucleotides: TGTGCTAGCAGCTTCGGGGACACCGGGGAGCTGTTTTTT. Protein sequence: CASSFGDTGELFF.

The chain has TRBV28 and TRBJ1-3; possibly TRBD1 for D (5 bases). CDR1 and CDR2 from the germline V gene are MDHEN and SYDVKM. Trimming took off 7 bases at V and 0 bases at J, with 16 bases between the two ends. This CDR3 has 16 amino acids. The CDR3 coding sequence is TGTGCCAGCACTCCCTGGGCAGGGAACTCTGGAAACACCATATATTTT. This sequence encodes CASTPWAGNSGNTIYF. The full variable domain, its missing parts supplied by reference TRBV28 and TRBJ1-3, is DVKVTQSSRYLVKRTGEKVFLECVQDMDHENMFWYRQDPGLGLRLIYFSYDVKMKEKGDIPEGYSVSREKKERFSLILESASTNQTSMYLCASTPWAGNSGNTIYFGEGSWLTVV.

This chain links TRBV30 with TRBJ2-5; 7 positions agree with TRBD2. Trimming cost V 7 bases and J 4 bases; bases outside gene matches: 12. The germline V gene has CDR1 GTSNPN and CDR2 SVGIG (reference sequence). The CDR3 covers 14 residues. The CDR3 sequence: CASSLSGGGETQYF. CDR3 sequence (DNA): TGTGCCTCGAGCCTGAGTGGGGGGGGAGAGACCCAGTACTTC.